Sequencing of this T cell receptor (beta chain) was carried out in a study of blood T cell repertoires in COVID-19. The overall study: Acute and convalescent COVID-19 specimens originated in the United States, Italy and Spain. The cDNA or gDNA used as material had been derived from T cells, B-cell-depleted T cells, or PBMCs.

In the source study's methods: It was from reference gene primer amplification that nucleated cell counts were estimated. The assay was immunoSEQ multiplex PCR, and TCRdb's table has in-frame clones only and misses some. For V, J and clone size, that table is used; D and trimming come from the DNA. This table holds approximately 290,000 clones, about 80% found once. Seattle's cohort entered during active infection and was followed longitudinally. V was trimmed by 0 bases and J by 0 bases, leaving 15 bases between them. The CDR3 length is 17 residues. The germline V gene encodes CDR1 ENHRY and CDR2 SYGVKD.

Sequencing was carried out using peripheral blood. The TCR originated in a person between 65 and 79 years old with COVID-19, enrolled during active disease. The V gene is TRBV10-3, the J gene TRBJ2-7; weak D call: TRBD1 (6 bases). As DNA, the CDR3 is TGTGCCATCAGTGAGTCGTCCCCGCAGGGGAGCTCCTACGAGCAGTACTTC. Its translation: CAISESSPQGSSYEQYF.